Listed here are 20 T cell receptor beta chains from one sample, sequenced in a study of TIL therapy for anti-PD-1-resistant metastatic lung cancer. The libraries were made with immunoSEQ v3. TCRdb's copy holds only in-frame clones and misses some; the assay was immunoSEQ multiplex PCR. The table lists more than 25,000 clones, over 55% of them singletons. Time point here: pre-treatment sample, taken before nivolumab and TIL therapy. Most excised metastases sampled were pleural nodules or supraclavicular lymph nodes. The material sequenced was tumor tissue, taken at baseline. The origin of the receptors is a person between 25 and 80 years old with non-small cell lung cancer.

The J gene is TRBJ2-3, the V gene TRBV7-9, with D possibly being TRBD1 (6 bases). V was cut by 5 bases and J by 3 bases, with 18 bases left in between. The CDR3 covers 16 residues. The germline gives CDR1 SEHNR, CDR2 FQNEAQ (reference sequence). The CDR3, as DNA: TGTGCCAGCAGCCCCCGCCCCGGGACAAGAACAGATACGCAGTATTTT. Its protein is CASSPRPGTRTDTQYF.

This chain joins TRBV6-5 and TRBJ1-4; unclear D gene. The V end was cut by 2 bases, the J end by 5 bases, with 12 bases between. This CDR3 region has 15 residues. Per germline, CDR1 MNHEY and CDR2 SVGAGI. CDR3 loop: CASSYQRGENEKLFF. In DNA form, the CDR3 reads TGTGCCAGCAGTTACCAACGGGGAGAAAATGAAAAACTGTTTTTT.

CDR3 in amino acids: CASSLVGNTGELFF. The CDR3 DNA follows: TGTGCCAGCAGCTTAGTAGGGAACACCGGGGAGCTGTTTTTT. The chain employs TRBV7-1 and TRBJ2-2; no reliable D call. TRBV7-1 is filed as an ORF, its function uncertain. CDR3 length equals 14 residues. V was shortened by 4 bases and J by 1 base, with 7 bases between the two germline ends.

This clone was detected only a few times. The rearrangement joins TRBV27 to TRBJ1-1, with 8 bases that match TRBD1. J was trimmed by 0 bases and V by 4 bases; bases with no gene match: 1. CDR1 is MNHEY, CDR2 SMNVEV, per germline (reference sequence). The CDR3 covers 14 residues. The CDR3 here is CASSSGQVNTEAFF. Written as DNA, the CDR3 is TGTGCCAGCAGTTCGGGACAGGTGAACACTGAAGCTTTCTTT.

The rearrangement uses TRBV13 and TRBJ2-3; either TRBD1 or TRBD2 may supply D (6 bases each). V was cut by 3 bases and J by 5 bases, with 18 bases left in between. From germline, CDR1 is PRHDT and CDR2 FYEKMQ (reference sequence). This CDR3 comprises 16 residues. Here the CDR3 reads CASSFLGGRYEDTQYF. CDR3 nucleotide sequence: TGTGCCAGCAGCTTCTTAGGGGGGAGGTATGAAGATACGCAGTATTTT. Full variable domain (missing parts from reference TRBV13 and TRBJ2-3): AAGVIQSPRHLIKEKRETATLKCYPIPRHDTVYWYQQGPGQDPQFLISFYEKMQSDKGSIPDRFSAQQFSDYHSELNMSSLELGDSALYFCASSFLGGRYEDTQYFGPGTRLTVL.

The rearrangement joins TRBV7-8 to TRBJ2-7; D call uncertain. Trimming cost V 3 bases and J 0 bases, with 18 bases left between them. The CDR3 contains 17 residues. CDR1 is SGHVS, CDR2 FQNEAQ, per germline. The CDR3 sequence: CASSLPNGRRSSYEQYF. The DNA for the CDR3 is TGTGCCAGCAGCTTGCCCAATGGGCGCCGAAGCTCCTACGAGCAGTACTTC.

V is TRBV5-1 and J is TRBJ1-1, with D maybe TRBD1 (5 bases). Deletions cut 0 bases from V and 5 bases from J, with 11 bases between. Germline CDR1 and CDR2: SGHRS and YFSETQ. The CDR3 contains 14 residues. This chain's CDR3 is CASSLVASGTEAFF. The CDR3 DNA follows: TGCGCCAGCAGCTTGGTTGCATCAGGGACTGAAGCTTTCTTT.

CDR3: CASRFLRGNYGYTF. CDR3 in DNA: TGTGCCAGCAGATTCCTCAGGGGGAACTATGGCTACACCTTC. This chain uses TRBV6-5 with TRBJ1-2; the match to TRBD1 covers 7 bases. Germline loops: CDR1 MNHEY, CDR2 SVGAGI. The CDR3 has 14 amino acids. The J segment lost 2 bases and the V segment lost 6 bases, leaving 6 bases of the junction unmatched.

The rearrangement joins TRBV5-6 to TRBJ1-1; no firm D call. The CDR3 extends over 16 amino acids. The germline V gene encodes CDR1 SGHDT and CDR2 YYEEEE. Trimming stripped 0 bases from V and 5 bases from J, with 17 bases between. This CDR3 is CASSLDYREGPTEAFF. The CDR3 nucleotides are TGTGCCAGCAGCTTGGACTACCGGGAAGGTCCGACTGAAGCTTTCTTT.

V usage is TRBV4-1 and J usage is TRBJ1-5, with a tentative D call TRBD1 (5 bases). With 6 bases removed from V and 4 bases from J, the gap between germline ends came to 10 bases. The CDR3 has 13 amino acids. CDR1 MGHRA and CDR2 YSYEKL come from the germline V gene. The CDR3 here is CASRDGGNQPQHF. CDR3 bases: TGCGCCAGCAGGGACGGGGGGAATCAGCCCCAGCATTTT.

This chain connects TRBV9 to TRBJ2-3; unclear D gene. Germline CDR1 SGDLS, CDR2 YYNGEE. Trimming removed 4 bases from V and 4 bases from J, with 10 bases in between. The CDR3 is made up of 13 amino acids. CDR3 DNA sequence: TGTGCCAGCAGCCTCGCTTGGGCAGATACGCAGTATTTT. This gives the protein CASSLAWADTQYF.

The rearrangement joins TRBV9 to TRBJ1-2, with 7 bases identical to TRBD1. Trimming at V came to 0 bases and at J to 6 bases, leaving 20 bases not matched to a gene. The CDR3 spans 19 residues. The germline CDR1 and CDR2 sequences are SGDLS and YYNGEE. This CDR3 is CASSVESHGQAKMVHGYTF. For the CDR3, the DNA is TGTGCCAGCAGCGTAGAATCCCACGGACAGGCTAAGATGGTTCATGGCTACACCTTC.

The rearrangement uses TRBV18 and TRBJ1-1; D unclear. The germline gives CDR1 KGHSH, CDR2 LQKENI. The CDR3 runs to 13 residues. The germline V and J ends were trimmed by 1 base and 1 base, with 4 bases remaining between them. The CDR3 loop reads CASSPQGNTEAFF. The CDR3 DNA is TGTGCCAGCTCACCACAAGGGAACACTGAAGCTTTCTTT.

This chain uses TRBV27 with TRBJ2-2; 8 bases line up with TRBD1. V was clipped by 3 bases and J by 4 bases; unmatched bases: 4. The CDR3 runs 15 residues. CDR1 and CDR2 (germline): MNHEY, SMNVEV (reference sequence). The CDR3 region is CASSFGQGGTGELFF. The DNA for the CDR3 is TGTGCCAGCAGTTTTGGACAGGGCGGCACCGGGGAGCTGTTTTTT.

The CDR3 loop is CASSVSTVNTGELFF. The CDR3, as DNA: TGCGCCAGCAGCGTGTCAACAGTTAACACCGGGGAGCTGTTTTTT. This chain connects TRBV5-1 to TRBJ2-2; D is unresolved. Trimming stripped 4 bases from V and 2 bases from J, with 12 bases between. Germline V gene data show CDR1 as SGHRS and CDR2 as YFSETQ. This CDR3 region has 15 residues.

This clone was detected once. CDR3 loop: CAWSGQDNQPQHF. In DNA, the CDR3 is TGTGCCTGGAGTGGACAGGACAATCAGCCCCAGCATTTT. The rearrangement uses TRBV30 and TRBJ1-5, with D tentatively TRBD1 (6 bases). Germline V gene lookup returns CDR1 GTSNPN and CDR2 SVGIG (reference sequence). This CDR3 is built from 13 residues. Trimming cost V 1 base and J 3 bases, with 7 bases left between them.

The V call is TRBV7-6, the J call TRBJ2-3; 8 bases match TRBD2. Germline V gene data show CDR1 as SGHVS and CDR2 as FNYEAQ. J gave up 4 bases and V 1 base, and 1 base lay outside the gene matches. The CDR3 contains 14 residues. CDR3 sequence reads: CASSLGLASDTQYF. CDR3 in DNA: TGTGCCAGCAGCTTAGGACTAGCGTCAGATACGCAGTATTTT.

The chain has TRBV5-5 and TRBJ1-6, with unresolved D. The CDR3 runs 14 residues. V was clipped by 0 bases and J by 6 bases, with 7 bases between them. The V gene's germline CDR1 is SGHKS and CDR2 YYEKEE (reference sequence). The CDR3 loop reads CASSLARTNSPLHF. As DNA, the CDR3 is TGTGCCAGCAGCTTGGCTAGGACTAATTCACCCCTCCACTTT. Combining the CDR3 with reference TRBV5-5 and TRBJ1-6 gives the whole variable domain DAGVTQSPTHLIKTRGQQVTLRCSPISGHKSVSWYQQVLGQGPQFIFQYYEKEERGRGNFPDRFSARQFPNYSSELNVNALLLGDSALYLCASSLARTNSPLHFGNGTRLTVT.

The chain joins TRBV5-4 to TRBJ2-1; weak D call: TRBD1 (5 bases). The germline V gene has CDR1 SGHNT and CDR2 YYREEE (reference sequence). V shed 1 base and J shed 8 bases, with 10 bases lying between them. CDR3 size: 13 residues. CDR3 sequence: CASSLFLGDEQFF. The CDR3 DNA follows: TGTGCCAGCAGCTTGTTCCTAGGGGATGAGCAGTTCTTC.

This clone was counted a single time. The V and J genes are TRBV5-1 and TRBJ2-5; 8 positions match TRBD1. This CDR3 contains 15 residues. Germline-derived CDR1 and CDR2 are SGHRS and YFSETQ. Trimming at V came to 0 bases and at J to 5 bases, leaving 6 bases not matched to a gene. CDR3 in amino acids: CASSLVLRGPETQYF. The CDR3 nucleotides read TGCGCCAGCAGCTTGGTTCTCAGGGGGCCGGAGACCCAGTACTTC.